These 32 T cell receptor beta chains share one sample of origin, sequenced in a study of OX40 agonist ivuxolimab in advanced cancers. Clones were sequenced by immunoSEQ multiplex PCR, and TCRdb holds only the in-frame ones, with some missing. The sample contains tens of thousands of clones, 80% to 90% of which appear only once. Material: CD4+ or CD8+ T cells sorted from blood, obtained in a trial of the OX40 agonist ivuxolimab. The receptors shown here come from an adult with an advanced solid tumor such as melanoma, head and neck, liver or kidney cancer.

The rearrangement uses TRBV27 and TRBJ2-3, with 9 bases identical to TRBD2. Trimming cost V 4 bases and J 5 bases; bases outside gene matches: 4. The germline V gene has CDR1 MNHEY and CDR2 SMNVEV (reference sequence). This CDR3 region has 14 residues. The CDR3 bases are TGTGCCAGCAGTTCCTTAGCGGGAGAAGATACGCAGTATTTT. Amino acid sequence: CASSSLAGEDTQYF.

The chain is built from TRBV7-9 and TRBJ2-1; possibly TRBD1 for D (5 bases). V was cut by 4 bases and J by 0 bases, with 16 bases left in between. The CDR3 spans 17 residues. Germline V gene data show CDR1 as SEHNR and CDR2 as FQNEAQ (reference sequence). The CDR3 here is CASSSPRLGRSYNEQFF. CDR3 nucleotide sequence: TGTGCCAGCAGCTCACCCCGACTGGGGCGCTCCTACAATGAGCAGTTCTTC.

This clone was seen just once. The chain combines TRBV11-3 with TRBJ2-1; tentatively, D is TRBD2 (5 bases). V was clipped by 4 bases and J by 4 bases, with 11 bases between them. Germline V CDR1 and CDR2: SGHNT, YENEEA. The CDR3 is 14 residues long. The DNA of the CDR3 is TGTGCCAGCAGCTCAGACTATACTTACAATGAGCAGTTCTTC. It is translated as CASSSDYTYNEQFF.

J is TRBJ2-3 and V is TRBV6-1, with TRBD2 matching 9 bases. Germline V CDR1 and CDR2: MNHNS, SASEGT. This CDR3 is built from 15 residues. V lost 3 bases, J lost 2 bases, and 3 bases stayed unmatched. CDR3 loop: CASSDSGSATDTQYF. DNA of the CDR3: TGTGCCAGCAGTGATAGCGGGAGCGCCACAGATACGCAGTATTTT.

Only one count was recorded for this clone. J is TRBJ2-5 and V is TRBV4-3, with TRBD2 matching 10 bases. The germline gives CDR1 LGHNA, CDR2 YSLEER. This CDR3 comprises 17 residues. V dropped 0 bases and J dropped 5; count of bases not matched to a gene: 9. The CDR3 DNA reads TGCGCCAGCAGCCAAGATTCAGCGGGAGGGCCCAGGGAGACCCAGTACTTC. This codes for CASSQDSAGGPRETQYF.

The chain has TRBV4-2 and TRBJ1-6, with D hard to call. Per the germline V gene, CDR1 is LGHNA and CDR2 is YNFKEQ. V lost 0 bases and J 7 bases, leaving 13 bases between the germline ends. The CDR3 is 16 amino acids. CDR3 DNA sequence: TGTGCCAGCAGCCAAGATGTTGAAGGGCTCAATTCACCCCTCCACTTT. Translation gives CASSQDVEGLNSPLHF.

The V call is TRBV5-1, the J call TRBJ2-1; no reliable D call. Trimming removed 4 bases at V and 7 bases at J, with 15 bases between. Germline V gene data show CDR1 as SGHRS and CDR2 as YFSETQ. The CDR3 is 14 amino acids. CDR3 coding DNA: TGCGCCAGCAGCATAAAACCGGGCTCGAATGAGCAGTTCTTC. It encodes CASSIKPGSNEQFF.

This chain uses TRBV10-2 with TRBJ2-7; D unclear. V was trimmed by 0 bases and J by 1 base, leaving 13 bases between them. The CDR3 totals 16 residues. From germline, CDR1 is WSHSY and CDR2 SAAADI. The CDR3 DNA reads TGCGCCAGCAGTGAGTCGGGCCACACCCTGTCCTACGAGCAGTACTTC. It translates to CASSESGHTLSYEQYF.

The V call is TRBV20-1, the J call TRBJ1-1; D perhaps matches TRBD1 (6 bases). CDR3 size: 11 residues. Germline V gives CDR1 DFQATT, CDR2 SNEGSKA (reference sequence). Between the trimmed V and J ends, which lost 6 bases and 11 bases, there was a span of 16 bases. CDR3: CSAPRGSSAFF. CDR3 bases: TGCAGTGCCCCTAGGGGGTCTTCCGCTTTCTTT.

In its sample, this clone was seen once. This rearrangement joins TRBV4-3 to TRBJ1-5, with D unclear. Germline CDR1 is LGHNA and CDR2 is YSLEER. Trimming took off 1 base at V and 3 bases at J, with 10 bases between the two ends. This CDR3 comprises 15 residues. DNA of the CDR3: TGCGCCAGCAGCCAAGTATACGGGATCAATCAGCCCCAGCATTTT. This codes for CASSQVYGINQPQHF.

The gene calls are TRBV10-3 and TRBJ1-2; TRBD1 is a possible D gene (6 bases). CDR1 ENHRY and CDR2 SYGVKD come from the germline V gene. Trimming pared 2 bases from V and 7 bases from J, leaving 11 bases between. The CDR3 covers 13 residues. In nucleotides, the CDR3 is TGTGCCATCAGTGAGGGGGGCAGGGGTGGCTACACCTTC. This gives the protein CAISEGGRGGYTF.

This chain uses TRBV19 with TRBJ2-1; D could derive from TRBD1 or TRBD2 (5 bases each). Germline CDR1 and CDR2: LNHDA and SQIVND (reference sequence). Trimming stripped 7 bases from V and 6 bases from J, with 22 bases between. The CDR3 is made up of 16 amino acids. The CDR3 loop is CASTKEGTAWVNEQFF. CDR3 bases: TGTGCCAGTACCAAAGAAGGGACCGCGTGGGTCAATGAGCAGTTCTTC.

This chain's CDR3 is CASSITRTSGRAGETQYF. Written as DNA, the CDR3 is TGTGCCAGCAGCATCACTCGGACTAGCGGGAGGGCCGGAGAGACCCAGTACTTC. The V and J genes are TRBV7-9 and TRBJ2-5, with 15 positions matching TRBD2. The CDR3 has 18 residues. With 5 bases clipped from V and 4 bases from J, the junction kept 11 bases outside the gene matches. Germline values: CDR1 SEHNR, CDR2 FQNEAQ (reference sequence). Variable domain in full (rest from reference TRBV7-9 and TRBJ2-5): DTGVSQNPRHKITKRGQNVTFRCDPISEHNRLYWYRQTLGQGPEFLTYFQNEAQLEKSRLLSDRFSAERPKGSFSTLEIQRTEQGDSAMYLCASSITRTSGRAGETQYFGPGTRLLVL.

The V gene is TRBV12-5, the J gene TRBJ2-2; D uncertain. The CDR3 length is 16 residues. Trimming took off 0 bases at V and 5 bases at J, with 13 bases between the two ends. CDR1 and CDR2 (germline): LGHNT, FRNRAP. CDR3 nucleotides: TGTGCTAGTGGTTTGGTACTGGGCAGCGCGACCGGGGAGCTGTTTTTT. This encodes CASGLVLGSATGELFF.

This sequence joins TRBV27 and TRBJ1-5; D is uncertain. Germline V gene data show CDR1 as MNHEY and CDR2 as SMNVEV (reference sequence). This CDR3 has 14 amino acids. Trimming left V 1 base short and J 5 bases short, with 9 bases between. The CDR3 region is CASSLWPQDQPQHF. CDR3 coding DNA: TGTGCCAGCAGTTTATGGCCCCAGGATCAGCCCCAGCATTTT.

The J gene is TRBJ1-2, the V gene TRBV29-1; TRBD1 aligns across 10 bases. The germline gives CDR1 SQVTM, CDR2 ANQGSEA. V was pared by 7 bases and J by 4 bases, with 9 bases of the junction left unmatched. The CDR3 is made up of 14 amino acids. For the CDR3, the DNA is TGCAGCGCGTACGGGACAGGGGAATTCTATGGCTACACCTTC. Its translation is CSAYGTGEFYGYTF.

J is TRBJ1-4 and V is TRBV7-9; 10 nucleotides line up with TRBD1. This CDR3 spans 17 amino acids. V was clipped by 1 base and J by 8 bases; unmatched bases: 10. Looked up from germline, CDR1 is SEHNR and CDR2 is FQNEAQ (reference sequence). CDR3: CASSLEFYRTGGEKLFF. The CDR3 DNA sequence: TGTGCCAGCAGCTTAGAATTTTACCGGACAGGGGGGGAAAAACTGTTTTTT.

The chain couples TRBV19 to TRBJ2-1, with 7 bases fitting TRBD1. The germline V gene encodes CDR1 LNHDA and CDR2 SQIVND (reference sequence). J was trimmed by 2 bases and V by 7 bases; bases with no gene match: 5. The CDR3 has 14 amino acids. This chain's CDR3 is CASTIGGPYNEQFF. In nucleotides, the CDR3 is TGTGCCAGTACGATAGGGGGCCCCTACAATGAGCAGTTCTTC.

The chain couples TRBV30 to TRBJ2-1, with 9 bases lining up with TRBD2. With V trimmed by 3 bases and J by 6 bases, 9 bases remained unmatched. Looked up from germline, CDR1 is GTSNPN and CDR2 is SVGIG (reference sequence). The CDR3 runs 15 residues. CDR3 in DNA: TGTGCCTGGAGCGGCGGGAGGGCCGGGGCCAATGAGCAGTTCTTC. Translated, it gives CAWSGGRAGANEQFF.

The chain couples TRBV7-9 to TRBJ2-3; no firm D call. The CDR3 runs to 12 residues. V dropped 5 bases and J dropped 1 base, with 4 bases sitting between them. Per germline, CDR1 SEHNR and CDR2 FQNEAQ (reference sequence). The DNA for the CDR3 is TGTGCCAGCAGCCCACGCACAGATACGCAGTATTTT. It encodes CASSPRTDTQYF.

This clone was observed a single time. The CDR3 loop reads CASSPEGTLGAYQPQHF. CDR3 DNA sequence: TGTGCCAGTAGTCCCGAGGGGACGTTGGGTGCGTATCAGCCCCAGCATTTT. The rearrangement joins TRBV19 to TRBJ1-5; perhaps TRBD1 as D (5 bases). Germline V gene sequence: CDR1 LNHDA, CDR2 SQIVND (reference sequence). V was shortened by 5 bases and J by 5 bases, with 22 bases between the two germline ends. The CDR3 is 17 amino acids.

The CDR3 nucleotides read TGCAGTGCGGGACCCTCCTACGAGCAGTACTTC. Translating gives CSAGPSYEQYF. The rearrangement uses TRBV20-1 and TRBJ2-7; D assignment may be TRBD1 or TRBD2 (5 bases each). Between the trimmed V and J ends, which lost 6 bases and 0 bases, there was a span of 6 bases. Per the germline V gene, CDR1 is DFQATT and CDR2 is SNEGSKA (reference sequence). CDR3 length: 11 amino acids.

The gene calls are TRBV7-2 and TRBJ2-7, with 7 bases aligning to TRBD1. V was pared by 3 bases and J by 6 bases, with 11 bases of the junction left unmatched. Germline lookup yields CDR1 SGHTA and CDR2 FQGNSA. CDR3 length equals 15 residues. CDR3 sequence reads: CASSFQTGTGIEQYF. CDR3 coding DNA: TGTGCCAGCAGCTTTCAGACAGGGACGGGTATCGAGCAGTACTTC.

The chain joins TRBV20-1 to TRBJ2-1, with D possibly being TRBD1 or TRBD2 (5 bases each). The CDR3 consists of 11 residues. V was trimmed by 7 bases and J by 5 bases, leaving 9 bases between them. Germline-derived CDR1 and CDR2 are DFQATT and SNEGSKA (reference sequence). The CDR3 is CSGGMNNEQFF. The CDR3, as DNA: TGCAGTGGGGGGATGAACAATGAGCAGTTCTTC.

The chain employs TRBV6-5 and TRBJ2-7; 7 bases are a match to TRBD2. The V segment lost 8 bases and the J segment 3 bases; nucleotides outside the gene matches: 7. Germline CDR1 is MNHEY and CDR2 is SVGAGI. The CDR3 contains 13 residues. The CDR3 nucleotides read TGTGCCAGCCACAGCGGGATTCTCTACGAGCAGTACTTC. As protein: CASHSGILYEQYF.

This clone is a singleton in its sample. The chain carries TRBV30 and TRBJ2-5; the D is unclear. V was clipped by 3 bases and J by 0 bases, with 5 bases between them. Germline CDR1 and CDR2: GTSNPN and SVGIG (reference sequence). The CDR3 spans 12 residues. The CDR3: CAWSADQETQYF. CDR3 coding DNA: TGTGCCTGGAGCGCCGACCAAGAGACCCAGTACTTC.

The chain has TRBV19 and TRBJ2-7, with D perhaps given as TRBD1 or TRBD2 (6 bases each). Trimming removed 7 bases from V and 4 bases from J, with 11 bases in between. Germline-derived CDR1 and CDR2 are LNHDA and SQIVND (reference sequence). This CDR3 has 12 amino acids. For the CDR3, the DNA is TGTGCCAGTACGGGGGCGGGTTACGAGCAGTACTTC. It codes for CASTGAGYEQYF. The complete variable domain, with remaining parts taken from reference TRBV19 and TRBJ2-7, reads DGGITQSPKYLFRKEGQNVTLSCEQNLNHDAMYWYRQDPGQGLRLIYYSQIVNDFQKGDIAEGYSVSREKKESFPLTVTSAQKNPTAFYLCASTGAGYEQYFGPGTRLTVT.

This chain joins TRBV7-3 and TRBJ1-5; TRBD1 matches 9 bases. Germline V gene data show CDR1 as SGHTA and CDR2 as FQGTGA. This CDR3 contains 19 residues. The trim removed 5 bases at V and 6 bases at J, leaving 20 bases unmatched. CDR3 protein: CASSRRLLNTGGGCQPQHF. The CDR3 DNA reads TGTGCCAGCAGCCGCCGCCTTCTGAACACAGGGGGCGGTTGTCAGCCCCAGCATTTT.

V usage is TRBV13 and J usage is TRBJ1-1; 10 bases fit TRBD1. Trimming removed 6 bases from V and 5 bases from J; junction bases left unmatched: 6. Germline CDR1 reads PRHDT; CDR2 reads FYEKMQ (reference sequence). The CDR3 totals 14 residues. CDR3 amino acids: CASRDRGRGTEAFF. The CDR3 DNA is TGTGCCAGCAGAGACAGGGGGCGCGGAACTGAAGCTTTCTTT.

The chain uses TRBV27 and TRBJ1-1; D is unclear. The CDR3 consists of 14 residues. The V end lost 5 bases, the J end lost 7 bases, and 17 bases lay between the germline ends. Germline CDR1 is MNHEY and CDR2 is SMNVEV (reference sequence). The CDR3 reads CASSRGRTVGEAFF. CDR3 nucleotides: TGTGCCAGCAGTCGCGGACGGACCGTTGGTGAAGCTTTCTTT.

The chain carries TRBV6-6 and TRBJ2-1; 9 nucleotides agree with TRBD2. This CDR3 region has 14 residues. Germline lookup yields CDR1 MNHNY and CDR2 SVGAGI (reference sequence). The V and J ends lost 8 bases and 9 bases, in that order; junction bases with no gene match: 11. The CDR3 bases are TGTGCCAGCGGTAGGGTAGTAGCGGGAGTTGAGCAGTTCTTC. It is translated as CASGRVVAGVEQFF.

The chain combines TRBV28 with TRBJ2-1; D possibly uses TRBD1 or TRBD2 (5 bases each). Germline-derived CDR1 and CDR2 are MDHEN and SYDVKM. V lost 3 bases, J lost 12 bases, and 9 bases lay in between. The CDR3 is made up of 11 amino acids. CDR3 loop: CASSFWGRQFF. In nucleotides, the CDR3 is TGTGCCAGCAGTTTTTGGGGGAGGCAGTTCTTC.